This T cell receptor (beta chain) was captured by sequencing in a study of shared clonotypes between healthy human individuals (dated by TCRdb to between 2020 and 2021). Study-wide context: A few men and a couple of women, aged 18 to 49 years, made up the cohort. Between about 0.8 and 9 billion PBMCs per donor were obtained by leukapheresis. To estimate repertoire size and how much clonotype sharing occurs between individuals, the study deeply sequenced the blood TCR repertoires of five or six healthy adults. Libraries were prepared and TCR repertoires were sequenced by different laboratories using diverse techniques, in order to increase sequencing depth and limit assay-specific biases. For each donor, CD4 naive and CD4 memory were each run on three plates, CD8 naive on two plates, and CD8 memory on one plate. Paper-wide results and their limitations: Rarefaction of sorted-subset datasets indicated incomplete sequencing despite the large sequencing depth. Naive subsets generally had larger estimated clonotype richness than memory subsets did. Pairwise subsampling led to the expectation that sequencing depth would affect the degree of clonotype sharing among donors. Sampling was restricted to blood, and TCR repertoires in tissues likely differ from the TCR repertoires found in blood. Because the study included only a small number of donors, the genetic and exposure-history diversity represented was limited. Clonotypes shared by all four sorted-subset donors showed higher generation probabilities than non-shared clonotypes. When a handful of donors were compared, the shared fraction of clonotypes was approximately 5% for naive CD4, more than 3% for naive CD8, 2.3% for memory CD4, and less than 0.45% for memory CD8.

TCR CDR3 regions were amplified from genomic DNA by multiplex PCR using the deep immunoSEQ assay. Genomic DNA extracted from each cell subset was distributed evenly over all wells of several immunoSEQ 96-well plates, and each plate served as one replicate. For sorted subsets, around 0.2 ug genomic DNA, equal to 30,000 to 35,000 T cell genomes, was loaded into each replicate PCR. Purified libraries were quantified with a Qubit 3.0 fluorometer, sized on a Bioanalyzer 2100, and re-quantified with the KAPA Library Quantification kit. Every immunoSEQ 96-well plate was sequenced on a separate single-read 150-cycle Illumina NextSeq 550 flow cell. As for the original processing: Because the immunoSEQ output included only junctional sequences and no quality scores, the filtering could not be the same as the filtering used for full-length reads. Sequences were annotated with PyIR, a Python wrapper for IgBLAST v1.9, and V/J genes and CDR3 were assigned using IMGT germline references. Reads were removed for weak V/J assignments (E-value above 1e-6), missing CDR3, stop codons, out-of-frame junctions, or ambiguous translated residues. V3J clonotypes were defined by identical inferred V gene, J gene, and CDR3 amino acid sequence. The percentage overlap between two repertoires was calculated by dividing the number of shared unique clonotypes by the size of the smaller repertoire. Repertoire richness was assessed with RTK rarefaction, the Chao1 estimator, and Recon v2.1 estimates of unobserved clonotypes. Generation probabilities were computed with OLGA for all TCRbeta clonotypes obtained by the gDNA method from four donors. Drawn from immuneACCESS, this table holds only the in-frame rearrangements with V and J called that TCRdb kept. Clones are partly lost; checked studies trace under half to an unresolved V gene and leave the rest unexplained. Clone size and V and J calls were adopted from that table, with D and trimming inferred from the DNA. This sample holds 2.3 million or so clones; 80% to 95% were observed only once. Of the sample, 0.39% falls within the top ten clones.

Of note for this clone: It lacks a known antigen. Base qualities are not recorded, but no much larger clone differs from it by a single base.

The CDR3 holds 14 amino acids from the cysteine to the phenylalanine. This entry keeps only the CDR3 DNA: 42 bases, framed from base 1. From a lookup of the germline V gene, CDR1 and CDR2 are SGDLS and YYNGEE. Trimming costs V 0 bases and J 4 bases, and their ends lie 10 bases apart. Healthy HIV-negative adults with no recently reported acute infections or vaccinations were included as donors. All donors were Caucasian adults living in Nashville, Tennessee, USA. CD4+ T cells were enriched through magnetic negative selection, after which naive cells were positively selected on CD45RA and the remaining negative fraction served as the memory subset. After blood collection by leukapheresis, PBMCs were isolated using Ficoll-Histopaque density gradient centrifugation and then cryopreserved in the vapor phase of liquid nitrogen. Analytical flow cytometry was used to check the purity and quantity of each magnetically sorted T cell population. From each sorted fraction, genomic DNA was isolated and quantified by UV absorbance on a Nanodrop 2000c.

The V gene is TRBV9 and the J gene is TRBJ2-5; TRBD1 is possibly the D segment (6 matching bases). The TCR sequence derives from a young man in good health. Some clones in this sample may be carry-over from other donors' samples. The sequencing input was naive CD4+ T cells from PBMCs. This specimen's cell subset or site label, interpreted: CD45RA+ positively selected. The DNA sequence is TGTGCCAGCAGCGTAGCTACCAGGGGAGAGACCCAGTACTTC. Its amino acids are CASSVATRGETQYF.